These 23 T cell receptor delta chains share one sample of origin, sequenced in a study of Vδ1+ human thymocytes. Findings of the study overall: Highly polyclonal TRG and TRD repertoires with Gaussian CDR3 length distributions appeared in thymus.

The template was reverse-transcribed extracted RNA. CDR3 amplicons came from multiplex PCR with pooled V-gene forward and constant-region reverse primers. TCRdb called clones anew from the multiplex PCR reads with CATT. The sample yields over 65,000 delta-chain clones, about 30% seen once. The antigens of these receptors remain unknown. Material: Vdelta1+ gamma-delta thymocytes from the thymus. Subset specified: FACS-sorted CD3+ TCRalphabeta- TCRVdelta1+ TCRVdelta2- thymocytes. These receptor sequences come from a boy under two years old who had congenital heart surgery.

The chain employs TRDV1 and TRDJ1; TRDD3 aligns across 9 bases. Germline CDR1 TSWWSYY, CDR2 QGS. Trimming at V came to 2 bases and at J to 0 bases, leaving 10 bases not matched to a gene. The CDR3 has 18 amino acids. The CDR3, as DNA: TGTGCTCTTGGGGAAACCCCCCCTGGGGGATGGTACACCGATAAACTCATCTTT. Translated, it gives CALGETPPGGWYTDKLIF.

The rearrangement links TRDV1 to TRDJ1; D could derive from TRDD1 or TRDD3 (5 bases each). Germline V lookup: CDR1 TSWWSYY, CDR2 QGS. The V gene lost 2 bases and the J gene lost 1 base, with 23 bases spanning the gap. This CDR3 is 19 amino acids long. The CDR3 DNA reads as TGTGCTCTTGGGGAAGTCCTCCCAAATAAGAGGGGACCCACCGATAAACTCATCTTT. Its translation: CALGEVLPNKRGPTDKLIF.

This clone was counted only a few times. The rearrangement links TRDV1 to TRDJ1; 9 positions match TRDD3. This CDR3 has 20 residues. J gave up 2 bases and V 1 base, and 17 bases lay outside the gene matches. CDR1 and CDR2 (germline): TSWWSYY, QGS. CDR3 in DNA: TGTGCTCTTGGGGAACCCTCCTACGGCTGGGGGATGGGGGAAACCGATAAACTCATCTTT. Encoded protein: CALGEPSYGWGMGETDKLIF.

V is TRDV1 and J is TRDJ1; no clear D gene. CDR3 size: 15 residues. Per the germline V gene, CDR1 is TSWWSYY and CDR2 is QGS. V gave up 2 bases and J gave up 5 bases, with 15 bases separating them. The CDR3 DNA is TGTGCTCTTGGGGAATACTACGTAGGCGAGGATAAACTCATCTTT. Translated, it gives CALGEYYVGEDKLIF.

Points on this clone: At one boundary the junction diverges from the germline segment, which might be a read error. The chain recombines TRDV2 with TRDJ1; 12 bases align to TRDD3. The CDR3 spans 20 residues. Germline values: CDR1 GEAIGNYY, CDR2 EKD. CDR3 sequence (DNA): TGTGCCTGTGCCACCGGTCCGACCCCTGGGGGATACGTGGGTGCCGATAAACTCATCTTT. Its translation: CACATGPTPGGYVGADKLIF.

This clone was picked up a small number of times. This sequence joins TRDV1 and TRDJ1; unclear D gene. The CDR3 is 16 amino acids. V dropped 0 bases and J dropped 0 bases, with 11 bases sitting between them. The germline V gene encodes CDR1 TSWWSYY and CDR2 QGS. CDR3 in DNA: TGTGCTCTTGGGGAACTAGTCCCAAACTACACCGATAAACTCATCTTT. Amino acids: CALGELVPNYTDKLIF.

The table lists this clone with a few counts. The V and J genes are TRDV1 and TRDJ1; 10 nucleotides match TRDD3. The CDR3 is 19 amino acids. Germline lookup yields CDR1 TSWWSYY and CDR2 QGS. V trimming: 0 bases; J trimming: 0 bases; junction bases outside the gene matches: 10. CDR3 region: CALGELPAYWGMYTDKLIF. Written as DNA, the CDR3 is TGTGCTCTTGGGGAACTTCCCGCGTACTGGGGGATGTACACCGATAAACTCATCTTT.

The chain employs TRDV1 and TRDJ1, with 12 bases lining up with TRDD3. The CDR3 is 17 amino acids. CDR1 and CDR2 (germline): TSWWSYY, QGS. J gave up 7 bases and V 0 bases, and 9 bases lay outside the gene matches. CDR3 loop: CALGELALYWGIPKLIF. CDR3 nucleotide sequence: TGTGCTCTTGGGGAACTTGCCCTGTACTGGGGGATACCTAAACTCATCTTT.

The gene calls are TRDV1 and TRDJ1, with D possibly being TRDD3 (8 bases). V was cut by 3 bases and J by 0 bases, with 29 bases left in between. Germline CDR1 reads TSWWSYY; CDR2 reads QGS. The CDR3 has 21 amino acids. The CDR3 DNA follows: TGTGCTCTTGGGGATTCCTACTATCTATCCTGGGGGAAAGGGCACACCGATAAACTCATCTTT. It codes for CALGDSYYLSWGKGHTDKLIF.

The rearrangement links TRDV1 to TRDJ1, with 7 positions matching TRDD3. The V gene end was trimmed by 3 bases and the J gene end by 0 bases; junction bases not matched to a gene: 16. Germline values: CDR1 TSWWSYY, CDR2 QGS. This CDR3 has 19 residues. This chain's CDR3 is CALGDFTEDTASYTDKLIF. In DNA form, the CDR3 reads TGTGCTCTTGGGGACTTTACGGAGGATACGGCTTCGTACACCGATAAACTCATCTTT.

This chain uses TRDV1 with TRDJ1; 11 bases fit TRDD3. V trimming: 6 bases; J trimming: 3 bases; junction bases outside the gene matches: 15. Germline V gene sequence: CDR1 TSWWSYY, CDR2 QGS. The CDR3 totals 18 residues. CDR3 DNA: TGTGCTCTTGGCACCCGGGGCTACTGGGGGATAAGGGCCGATAAACTCATCTTT. Translated: CALGTRGYWGIRADKLIF.

The chain recombines TRDV1 with TRDJ1, with 9 bases that match TRDD3. The germline gives CDR1 TSWWSYY, CDR2 QGS. V was clipped by 1 base and J by 4 bases; unmatched bases: 16. The CDR3 totals 19 residues. Here the CDR3 DNA reads TGTGCTCTTGGGGAACCTCACTCCCCTCTACTGGGGGACGGCGATAAACTCATCTTT. This codes for CALGEPHSPLLGDGDKLIF.

The V gene is TRDV1, the J gene TRDJ1, with 10 bases fitting TRDD3. Germline loops: CDR1 TSWWSYY, CDR2 QGS. V shed 4 bases and J 3 bases; nucleotides not matched to a gene: 35. The CDR3 is 25 amino acids. In nucleotides, the CDR3 is TGTGCTCTTGGGGGAATCCCAGACTCGGCCTTCCTAGTCTGGCCCGATACTGGGGGATCCGATAAACTCATCTTT. Translation: CALGGIPDSAFLVWPDTGGSDKLIF.

Details on this clone: At one end the junction does not follow the germline gene, possibly because of a read error. The sample holds other DNA sequences that translate to the same CDR3. This chain links TRDV1 with TRDJ1; possibly TRDD3 for D (5 bases). The CDR3 length is 14 residues. Germline V gives CDR1 TSWWSYY, CDR2 QGS. This chain's CDR3 is CALGELTYTDKLIF. The CDR3 nucleotides are TGCGCTCTTGGGGAACTTACGTACACCGATAAACTCATCTTT.

This chain joins TRDV1 and TRDJ1; 9 bases agree with TRDD3. The CDR3 spans 25 residues. CDR1 and CDR2 from the germline V gene are TSWWSYY and QGS. Losses at the gene ends were 3 bases for V and 0 bases for J; bases not matched to a gene: 32. Here the CDR3 DNA reads TGTGCTCTTGGGGATATGCCCCTTTTACCGGGGGATACCCGAGCGTTTCTGGGGTACACCGATAAACTCATCTTT. It translates to CALGDMPLLPGDTRAFLGYTDKLIF.

About this clone itself: Other DNA sequences within the sample encode an identical CDR3. This chain links TRDV1 with TRDJ1; 9 bases map to TRDD3. Trimming at V came to 8 bases and at J to 8 bases, leaving 21 bases not matched to a gene. Per germline, CDR1 TSWWSYY and CDR2 QGS. The CDR3 sequence is 17 residues long. The CDR3 loop reads CALRMTSVVGDKGKLIF. The DNA of the CDR3 is TGTGCTCTTAGAATGACATCAGTAGTGGGGGATAAAGGCAAACTCATCTTT.

The J gene is TRDJ1, the V gene TRDV1, with 9 bases fitting TRDD2. Per germline, CDR1 TSWWSYY and CDR2 QGS. The CDR3 is 21 residues long. J lost 4 bases, V lost 3 bases, and 24 bases had no gene match. As DNA, the CDR3 is TGTGCTCTTGGGGATTGGCCTTCCTACACCCCTCCTGGGGACCTCCTCGATAAACTCATCTTT. It is translated as CALGDWPSYTPPGDLLDKLIF.

V usage is TRDV1 and J usage is TRDJ1; TRDD3 matches 7 bases. Germline V gives CDR1 TSWWSYY, CDR2 QGS. The ends lost 7 bases at V and 0 bases at J; junction bases unmatched: 26. The CDR3 extends over 21 amino acids. Written as DNA, the CDR3 is TGTGCTCTTGATGGCCCGTACTGGGGCCAAGTAAGGGCCCAACACACCGATAAACTCATCTTT. Its protein is CALDGPYWGQVRAQHTDKLIF.

This chain joins TRDV1 and TRDJ1; D is unresolved. Germline-derived CDR1 and CDR2 are TSWWSYY and QGS. The germline V and J ends were trimmed by 2 bases and 0 bases, with 7 bases remaining between them. The CDR3 is 14 residues long. In DNA form, the CDR3 reads TGTGCTCTTGGGGAATATGGGTACACCGATAAACTCATCTTT. It codes for CALGEYGYTDKLIF.

This chain links TRDV1 with TRDJ1, with 9 bases that match TRDD3. Looked up from germline, CDR1 is TSWWSYY and CDR2 is QGS. There are 22 residues in the CDR3. V trimming: 3 bases; J trimming: 0 bases; junction bases outside the gene matches: 23. The CDR3 here is CALGDRDFLTCTGGLNTDKLIF. Written as DNA, the CDR3 is TGTGCTCTTGGGGACCGAGACTTCCTTACATGTACTGGGGGACTAAACACCGATAAACTCATCTTT.

This clone was recorded a few times. The V gene is TRDV1, the J gene TRDJ1; possible D gene TRDD3, 5 bases. In germline, CDR1 is TSWWSYY, CDR2 QGS. Trimming pared 1 base from V and 0 bases from J, leaving 24 bases between. The length of the CDR3 is 20 residues. The CDR3 spells CALGERYPPERCLYTDKLIF. CDR3 DNA sequence: TGTGCTCTTGGGGAACGATACCCTCCTGAGCGATGCTTGTACACCGATAAACTCATCTTT.

This clone has more than one count but fewer than ten. The chain uses TRDV1 and TRDJ2; D uncertain. The V gene's germline CDR1 is TSWWSYY and CDR2 QGS. V dropped 2 bases and J dropped 0 bases, with 16 bases sitting between them. This CDR3 region has 18 residues. CDR3 DNA sequence: TGTGCTCTTGGGGAATCATCGCGGGTCCACTCTTTGACAGCACAACTCTTCTTT. Translation gives CALGESSRVHSLTAQLFF.

This chain joins TRDV1 and TRDJ1; the match to TRDD3 covers 7 bases. With V trimmed by 6 bases and J by 0 bases, 28 bases remained unmatched. This CDR3 has 22 amino acids. In germline, CDR1 is TSWWSYY, CDR2 QGS. In DNA form, the CDR3 reads TGTGCTCTTGGTCCCAGACCTGGGTACGTAGGGATACCTAAACATTACACCGATAAACTCATCTTT. Encoded protein: CALGPRPGYVGIPKHYTDKLIF.